This T cell receptor beta chain was identified in a study of cytomegalovirus exposure and HLA in healthy donors. Study results and caveats: There were some V segments, including TRBV6-2 and TRBV6-3, excluded as indistinguishable.

PCR involved 60 Vbeta and 13 Jbeta primers. Assay: immunoSEQ multiplex PCR; the TCRdb copy retains only in-frame clones and omits some. The table lists under 200,000 clones, approximately 88% of them singletons. About this clone: The antigen is not known.

Germline CDR1 and CDR2: LNHDA and SQIVND (reference sequence). This CDR3 has 14 residues. V gave up 7 bases and J gave up 10 bases, with 17 bases separating them. The sequence was obtained from a woman aged 45 to 65 in good health and CMV-seropositive. The V call is TRBV19, the J call TRBJ1-6, with D maybe TRBD1 (6 bases). The source material was PBMCs. CDR3 nucleotides: TGTGCCAGTAAGGACAGCCCAAGCCGATCACCCCTCCACTTT. The encoded protein is CASKDSPSRSPLHF.